One T cell receptor (beta chain) is described in this entry. The sample comes from a study of control samples from healthy donors and cancer patients. The assay was immunoSEQ multiplex PCR, and TCRdb's table has in-frame clones only and misses some. The sample has approximately 60,000 clones; approximately 85% are singletons. This CDR3 spans 15 amino acids. The germline gives CDR1 SGHVS, CDR2 FNYEAQ. Trimming cost V 0 bases and J 4 bases; bases outside gene matches: 4. Sequences were obtained from blood. The sequence was obtained from a middle-aged man in good health. The genes are TRBV7-6 and TRBJ2-3; TRBD2 agrees at 7 bases. DNA of the CDR3: TGTGCCAGCAGCTTAGCGGGGGGGGTCGCAGATACGCAGTATTTT. Protein: CASSLAGGVADTQYF.